The 22 T cell receptor beta chains in this list originate from one sample, sequenced in a study of siplizumab effects on memory and regulatory T cells. The method was immunoSEQ multiplex PCR; TCRdb's version includes in-frame clones alone and lacks a portion of them. The sample consists of 100,000 to 120,000 clones, roughly 92% of them appearing once. The source material was CD4+ T cells sorted from blood. The receptors come from a human donor in good health.

The rearrangement uses TRBV7-2 and TRBJ2-2; tentatively, D is TRBD1 or TRBD2 (5 bases each). The germline gives CDR1 SGHTA, CDR2 FQGNSA. Trimming removed 1 base at V and 0 bases at J, with 6 bases between. The CDR3 is 15 residues long. This chain's CDR3 is CASSLGGSNTGELFF. Written as DNA, the CDR3 is TGTGCCAGCAGCTTAGGGGGGTCGAACACCGGGGAGCTGTTTTTT.

The count of this clone is one. This chain joins TRBV27 and TRBJ1-5; D perhaps matches TRBD1 (6 bases). V was clipped by 6 bases and J by 2 bases, with 14 bases between them. CDR1 and CDR2 (germline): MNHEY, SMNVEV (reference sequence). The CDR3 sequence is 15 residues long. The CDR3 protein is CASRGGGEGNQPQHF. DNA of the CDR3: TGTGCCAGCAGGGGGGGCGGGGAGGGCAATCAGCCCCAGCATTTT.

The gene calls are TRBV19 and TRBJ2-2; D unclear. Germline V gives CDR1 LNHDA, CDR2 SQIVND (reference sequence). V lost 2 bases, J lost 0 bases, and 13 bases lay in between. CDR3 length: 17 amino acids. The chain's CDR3 is CASSIPRGRPNTGELFF. CDR3 DNA sequence: TGTGCCAGTAGTATACCCCGTGGACGGCCGAACACCGGGGAGCTGTTTTTT. The full variable domain, with the rest looked up from reference TRBV19 and TRBJ2-2, is DGGITQSPKYLFRKEGQNVTLSCEQNLNHDAMYWYRQDPGQGLRLIYYSQIVNDFQKGDIAEGYSVSREKKESFPLTVTSAQKNPTAFYLCASSIPRGRPNTGELFFGEGSRLTVL.

The chain links TRBV7-8 to TRBJ2-1; 9 positions agree with TRBD2. The CDR3 consists of 16 residues. The germline V gene encodes CDR1 SGHVS and CDR2 FQNEAQ. After removal of 0 bases from V and 3 bases from J, the junction contained 3 bases not matched to a gene. The DNA for the CDR3 is TGTGCCAGCAGCTTAGCCCGACTAGCGGTCTACAATGAGCAGTTCTTC. This codes for CASSLARLAVYNEQFF.

The chain uses TRBV5-1 and TRBJ2-1, with D perhaps matching TRBD2 (5 bases). Germline assignment: CDR1 SGHRS and CDR2 YFSETQ. V gave up 1 base and J gave up 6 bases, with 20 bases separating them. This CDR3 comprises 17 residues. This chain's CDR3 is CASSLWPTKPDPNEQFF. CDR3 bases: TGCGCCAGCAGCTTGTGGCCGACTAAACCGGACCCCAATGAGCAGTTCTTC.

V gene TRBV11-2 combines with J gene TRBJ2-7; D may correspond to TRBD1 or TRBD2 (5 bases each). CDR3 length equals 15 residues. V dropped 8 bases and J dropped 4 bases, with 21 bases sitting between them. The germline V gene has CDR1 SGHAT and CDR2 FQNNGV. The CDR3 nucleotides read TGTGCCAGCCGCACTCCGAGGGGTCTCCCTTACGAGCAGTACTTC. Translating gives CASRTPRGLPYEQYF.

V gene TRBV29-1 combines with J gene TRBJ2-1; 15 nucleotides match TRBD2. Germline lookup yields CDR1 SQVTM and CDR2 ANQGSEA. CDR3 length: 15 amino acids. The junction had 9 bases not matched to a gene; V was cut back by 6 bases and J by 9 bases. The CDR3 sequence: CSVSRTSGRDGEQFF. CDR3 coding DNA: TGCAGCGTCTCTAGGACTAGCGGGAGGGACGGTGAGCAGTTCTTC.

This sequence joins TRBV10-2 and TRBJ2-2; TRBD1 might be the D (6 bases). V shed 4 bases and J shed 1 base, with 10 bases lying between them. The CDR3 totals 15 residues. The V gene's germline CDR1 is WSHSY and CDR2 SAAADI. The CDR3, as DNA: TGCGCCAGCAGTGCCCAGACAGGGAACACCGGGGAGCTGTTTTTT. Protein sequence: CASSAQTGNTGELFF.

V gene TRBV1 combines with J gene TRBJ2-5; the table's D call, TRBD2, was not checked against the DNA. TRBV1 is described as a pseudogene. The CDR3 is 17 amino acids. CDR3 protein: CTCLDPPSGGVGETQYF. In DNA form, the CDR3 reads TGCACCTGCCTCGACCCCCCTAGCGGGGGGGTAGGAGAGACCCAGTACTTC.

In its sample, this clone was seen once. The J gene is TRBJ2-2, the V gene TRBV6-6; tentatively, D is TRBD2 (6 bases). Trimming pared 7 bases from V and 2 bases from J, leaving 11 bases between. Germline CDR1 reads MNHNY; CDR2 reads SVGAGI (reference sequence). The CDR3 has 14 amino acids. The CDR3 here is CASKISGNTGELFF. The CDR3 bases are TGTGCCAGCAAAATTAGCGGAAACACCGGGGAGCTGTTTTTT.

The chain uses TRBV7-2 and TRBJ1-6; 9 positions match TRBD1. V shed 1 base, J shed 8 bases, and the junction held 3 bases outside the gene matches. The CDR3 runs 15 residues. Germline V lookup: CDR1 SGHTA, CDR2 FQGNSA. In DNA form, the CDR3 reads TGTGCCAGCAGCTTAGGACAGGGGGGTTATTCACCCCTCCACTTT. Its protein is CASSLGQGGYSPLHF.

The chain couples TRBV11-3 to TRBJ2-1, with no clear D. The germline CDR1 and CDR2 sequences are SGHNT and YENEEA. The germline V and J ends were trimmed by 0 bases and 6 bases, with 9 bases remaining between them. The CDR3 has 14 residues. The CDR3 DNA follows: TGTGCCAGCAGCTTAGATCTGGTCTCCAATGAGCAGTTCTTC. It codes for CASSLDLVSNEQFF. Combining the CDR3 with reference TRBV11-3 and TRBJ2-1 gives the whole variable domain EAGVVQSPRYKIIEKKQPVAFWCNPISGHNTLYWYLQNLGQGPELLIRYENEEAVDDSQLPKDRFSAERLKGVDSTLKIQPAELGDSAVYLCASSLDLVSNEQFFGPGTRLTVL.

V is TRBV15 and J is TRBJ2-2, with D possibly being TRBD1 (6 bases). This CDR3 comprises 21 residues. V lost 3 bases and J lost 0, with 26 bases in between. CDR1 and CDR2 from the germline V gene are LNHNV and YYDKDF (reference sequence). CDR3 coding DNA: TGTGCCACCAGCAGGGACAGCTATTTTAACCCTGGCAGAACGAACACCGGGGAGCTGTTTTTT. Protein: CATSRDSYFNPGRTNTGELFF.

The rearrangement links TRBV27 to TRBJ2-5; possibly TRBD1 for D (6 bases). Trimming took 10 bases from V and 2 from J, leaving 14 bases between them. The CDR3 is 13 amino acids. Germline CDR1 reads MNHEY; CDR2 reads SMNVEV (reference sequence). CDR3 region: CATRRDIQETQYF. CDR3 DNA: TGTGCCACCCGACGGGACATACAAGAGACCCAGTACTTC.

This chain uses TRBV7-9 with TRBJ2-1; the match to TRBD2 covers 8 bases. The CDR3 covers 12 residues. The germline V gene has CDR1 SEHNR and CDR2 FQNEAQ (reference sequence). The ends lost 3 bases at V and 14 bases at J; junction bases unmatched: 6. The chain's CDR3 is CASSFGGTSKFF. DNA for the CDR3: TGTGCCAGCAGCTTTGGTGGGACTAGTAAGTTCTTC.

The CDR3 sequence: CASSKTGGGNHKAFF. Here the CDR3 DNA reads TGTGCCAGCAGCAAGACAGGGGGCGGGAACCATAAAGCTTTCTTT. The rearrangement uses TRBV7-9 and TRBJ1-1, with 10 bases fitting TRBD1. The CDR3 extends over 15 amino acids. Germline CDR1 is SEHNR and CDR2 is FQNEAQ (reference sequence). V lost 5 bases, J lost 9 bases, and 12 bases stayed unmatched.

J is TRBJ1-1 and V is TRBV9; 7 bases are a match to TRBD1. Germline V gives CDR1 SGDLS, CDR2 YYNGEE. J gave up 0 bases and V 4 bases, and 6 bases lay outside the gene matches. This CDR3 has 15 amino acids. This CDR3 reads CASSLRTGLNTEAFF. CDR3 coding DNA: TGTGCCAGCAGCCTTCGGACAGGCCTGAACACTGAAGCTTTCTTT.

The J gene is TRBJ1-6, the V gene TRBV30; D perhaps matches TRBD1 (6 bases). The CDR3 covers 14 residues. V shed 5 bases and J shed 7 bases, with 15 bases lying between them. Per the germline V gene, CDR1 is GTSNPN and CDR2 is SVGIG (reference sequence). In DNA form, the CDR3 reads TGTGCCTGGGGCCCGGGGGCCTGGAATTCACCCCTCCACTTT. Translating it yields CAWGPGAWNSPLHF.

The chain carries TRBV6-5 and TRBJ2-7; D remains unclear. Germline V gene data show CDR1 as MNHEY and CDR2 as SVGAGI. Trimming shortened V by 2 bases and J by 4 bases, and 12 bases separated the two germline ends. The CDR3 contains 14 residues. This CDR3 is CASSYVPVRYEQYF. CDR3 nucleotides: TGTGCCAGCAGTTACGTCCCCGTTCGATACGAGCAGTACTTC.

The chain recombines TRBV27 with TRBJ1-5; 10 nucleotides line up with TRBD1. The CDR3 contains 18 residues. With V trimmed by 6 bases and J by 0 bases, 11 bases remained unmatched. The germline V gene has CDR1 MNHEY and CDR2 SMNVEV (reference sequence). The DNA for the CDR3 is TGTGCCAGCAGGTCGGAGACAGGGGGCTTTGATAGCAATCAGCCCCAGCATTTT. Its protein is CASRSETGGFDSNQPQHF.

The chain is built from TRBV7-6 and TRBJ2-3, with 7 bases that match TRBD2. V shed 5 bases and J 1 base; nucleotides not matched to a gene: 6. Germline-derived CDR1 and CDR2 are SGHVS and FNYEAQ. This CDR3 is 15 amino acids long. CDR3 protein: CASSIGGSGTDTQYF. The CDR3 coding sequence is TGTGCCAGCAGCATCGGGGGGTCGGGCACAGATACGCAGTATTTT.

Note on this clone: This sample also contains other DNA sequences that code for the same CDR3. V gene TRBV11-3 combines with J gene TRBJ2-1, with 7 bases lining up with TRBD2. Per germline, CDR1 SGHNT and CDR2 YENEEA. The V segment lost 0 bases and the J segment 0 bases; nucleotides outside the gene matches: 8. The CDR3 contains 18 residues. The CDR3 region is CASSLDQGGSSSYNEQFF. As DNA, the CDR3 is TGTGCCAGCAGCTTAGATCAGGGCGGGAGCAGCTCCTACAATGAGCAGTTCTTC.